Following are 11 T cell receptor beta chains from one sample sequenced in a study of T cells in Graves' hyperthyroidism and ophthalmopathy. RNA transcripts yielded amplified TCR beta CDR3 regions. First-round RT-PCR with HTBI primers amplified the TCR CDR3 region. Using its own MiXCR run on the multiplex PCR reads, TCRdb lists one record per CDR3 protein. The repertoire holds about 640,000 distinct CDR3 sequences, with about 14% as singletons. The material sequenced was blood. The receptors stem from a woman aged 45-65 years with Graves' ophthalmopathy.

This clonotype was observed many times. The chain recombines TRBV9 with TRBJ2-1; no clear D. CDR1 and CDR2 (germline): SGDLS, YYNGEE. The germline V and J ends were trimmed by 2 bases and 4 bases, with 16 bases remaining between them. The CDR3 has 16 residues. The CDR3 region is CASSVAREAVYNEQFF. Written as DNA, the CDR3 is TGTGCCAGCAGCGTCGCACGCGAGGCTGTGTACAATGAGCAGTTCTTC.

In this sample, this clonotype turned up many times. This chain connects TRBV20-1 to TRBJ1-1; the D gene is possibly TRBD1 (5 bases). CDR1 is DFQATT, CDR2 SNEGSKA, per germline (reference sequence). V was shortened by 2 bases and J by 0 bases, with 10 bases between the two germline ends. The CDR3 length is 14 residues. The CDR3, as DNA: TGCAGTGCTAGAACCCTGACAGTGAACACTGAAGCTTTCTTT. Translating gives CSARTLTVNTEAFF.

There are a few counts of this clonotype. The CDR3 here is CASSRDRDINQPQHF. The CDR3 DNA reads as TGTGCCAGTAGCCGGGACAGAGATATAAATCAGCCCCAGCATTTT. V is TRBV19 and J is TRBJ1-5; 7 bases are shared with TRBD1. The CDR3 extends over 15 amino acids. The germline CDR1 and CDR2 sequences are LNHDA and SQIVND (reference sequence). Germline trimming cut 6 bases from V and 4 bases from J; bases unmatched to any gene: 9. Complete variable domain (other parts from reference TRBV19 and TRBJ1-5): DGGITQSPKYLFRKEGQNVTLSCEQNLNHDAMYWYRQDPGQGLRLIYYSQIVNDFQKGDIAEGYSVSREKKESFPLTVTSAQKNPTAFYLCASSRDRDINQPQHFGDGTRLSIL.

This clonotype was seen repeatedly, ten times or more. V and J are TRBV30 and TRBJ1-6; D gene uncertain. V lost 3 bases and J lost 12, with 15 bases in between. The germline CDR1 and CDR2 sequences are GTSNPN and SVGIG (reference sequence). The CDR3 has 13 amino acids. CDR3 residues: CAWSGPNGVPLHF. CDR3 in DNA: TGTGCCTGGAGCGGACCAAACGGTGTACCCCTCCACTTT.

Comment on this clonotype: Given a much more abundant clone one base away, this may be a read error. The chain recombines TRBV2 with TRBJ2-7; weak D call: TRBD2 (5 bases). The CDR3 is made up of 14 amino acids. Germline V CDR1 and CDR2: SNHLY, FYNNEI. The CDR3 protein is CASSALGSSYERYF. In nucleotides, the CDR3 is TGTGCCAGCAGTGCACTAGGGAGCTCCTACGAGCGGTACTTC.

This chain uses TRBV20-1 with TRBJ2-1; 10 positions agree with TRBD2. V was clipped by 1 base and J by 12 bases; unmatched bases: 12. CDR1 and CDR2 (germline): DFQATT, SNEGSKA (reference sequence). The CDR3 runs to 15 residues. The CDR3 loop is CSARAREASGSMQFF. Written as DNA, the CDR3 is TGCAGTGCTAGAGCCCGGGAGGCTAGCGGGAGCATGCAGTTCTTC.

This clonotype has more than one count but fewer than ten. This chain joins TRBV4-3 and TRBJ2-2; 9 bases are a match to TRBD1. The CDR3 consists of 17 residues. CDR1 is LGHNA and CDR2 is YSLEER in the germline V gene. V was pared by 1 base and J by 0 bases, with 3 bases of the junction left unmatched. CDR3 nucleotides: TGCGCCAGCAGCCAAGCCACAGGGGGCTCGAACACCGGGGAGCTGTTTTTT. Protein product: CASSQATGGSNTGELFF.

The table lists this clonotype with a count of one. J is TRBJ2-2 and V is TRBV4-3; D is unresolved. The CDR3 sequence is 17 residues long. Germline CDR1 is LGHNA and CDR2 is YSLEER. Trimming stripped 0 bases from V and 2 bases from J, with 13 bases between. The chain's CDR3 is CASSQETLVGNTGELFF. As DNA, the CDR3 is TGCGCCAGCAGCCAAGAGACCCTTGTCGGAAACACCGGGGAGCTGTTTTTT.

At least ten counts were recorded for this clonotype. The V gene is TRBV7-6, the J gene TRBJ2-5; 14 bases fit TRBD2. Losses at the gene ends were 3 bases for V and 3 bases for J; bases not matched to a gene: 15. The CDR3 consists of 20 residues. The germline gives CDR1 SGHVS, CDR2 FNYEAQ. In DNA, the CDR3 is TGTGCCAGCAGCTTTGCACGACCGGGACTAGCGGGAGATGGTAAAGAGACCCAGTACTTC. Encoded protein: CASSFARPGLAGDGKETQYF.

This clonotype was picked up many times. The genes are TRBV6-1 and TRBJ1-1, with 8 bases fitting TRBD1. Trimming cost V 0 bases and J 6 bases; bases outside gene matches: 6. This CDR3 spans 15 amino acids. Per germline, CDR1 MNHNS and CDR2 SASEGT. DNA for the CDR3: TGTGCCAGCAGTGAAGCGCCCGGGACAGGCTCTGAAGCTTTCTTT. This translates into CASSEAPGTGSEAFF.

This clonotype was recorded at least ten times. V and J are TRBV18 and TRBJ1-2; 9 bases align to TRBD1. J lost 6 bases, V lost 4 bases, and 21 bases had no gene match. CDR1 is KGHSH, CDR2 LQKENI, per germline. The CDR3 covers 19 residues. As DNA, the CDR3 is TGTGCCAGCTCACGACCCATTACGGGACAGGGAACTTTTGAGCATGGCTACACCTTC. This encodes CASSRPITGQGTFEHGYTF.